This is a list of T cell receptor beta chains from one sample in a study of T cells in Graves' hyperthyroidism and ophthalmopathy. TCRdb ran MiXCR on the multiplex PCR reads and lists one entry per CDR3 protein. The repertoire holds under 350,000 distinct CDR3 sequences, with about a sixth as singletons. Sequencing used blood. These receptors all stem from a woman aged 55 to 70 with Graves' ophthalmopathy. Each CDR3 is given with its conserved first and last residue. The D gene is left open where the match is weak. The listing skips clone size in some rows; elsewhere it reads once, few, many or a size class.

j_call cdr3_length d_call clone_size v_call cdr3_nt cdr3_aa
TRBJ2-1 15 TRBD2 many TRBV29-1 TGCAGCGTTACCGGACTAGCGGAATCCTACAATGAGCAGTTCTTC CSVTGLAESYNEQFF
TRBJ2-2 17 TRBD2 many TRBV2 TGTGCCAGCAGTGAAACTCGAACTAGCGGGGATCCCGGGGAGCTGTTTTTT CASSETRTSGDPGELFF
TRBJ2-7 12 - - TRBV28 TGTGCCAGCGGAGACAGGGACTACGAACAGTACTTC CASGDRDYEQYF
TRBJ2-6 14 - few TRBV4-2 TGTGCCAGCAGCCAAGTTTCTGGGGCCAACGTCCTGACTTTC CASSQVSGANVLTF
TRBJ2-7 15 TRBD1 many TRBV7-9 TGTGCCAGCAGCTCGTCCTACAGGGGGAGGTACGAGCAGTACTTC CASSSSYRGRYEQYF
TRBJ1-2 15 - many TRBV7-2 TGTGCCAGCTCCCCATGGGGCAGTTCTAACTATGGCTACACCTTC CASSPWGSSNYGYTF
TRBJ1-4 12 - - TRBV29-1 TGCAGCGCAGGGCGACCTAATGAAAAACTGTTTTTT CSAGRPNEKLFF
TRBJ1-5 17 TRBD1 few TRBV5-6 TGTGCCAGCAGCATAACCGGGACAGGGATTAGCAATCAGCCCCAGCATTTT CASSITGTGISNQPQHF
TRBJ2-6 17 - many TRBV27 TGTGCCAGCACCCCTCGATGGGAACAGTCTGGGGCCAACGTCCTGACTTTC CASTPRWEQSGANVLTF
TRBJ1-2 12 TRBD1 few TRBV6-1 TGTGCCAGCAGCCAGGACAGGGTAGGCTACACCTTC CASSQDRVGYTF
TRBJ2-4 16 - few TRBV5-5 TGTGCCAGCAGCTTGGCCGGCTTGGGGGGAGGAAACATTCAGTACTTC CASSLAGLGGGNIQYF
TRBJ2-3 13 - many TRBV28 TGTGCCAGCGGAAGGGGGATCACAGATACGCAGTATTTT CASGRGITDTQYF
TRBJ2-1 14 - many TRBV20-1 TGCAGTGCTGAAGAATCTAGAGGCCGCAATGAGCAGTTCTTC CSAEESRGRNEQFF
TRBJ2-5 14 - many TRBV28 TGTGCCAGCAGTTTTCGGGGGGCGAGGGAGACCCAGTACTTC CASSFRGARETQYF
TRBJ2-1 14 - - TRBV5-1 TGCGCCAGCAGTACCGGGACAATCCGCAATGAGCAGTTCTTC CASSTGTIRNEQFF
TRBJ2-5 15 TRBD1 many TRBV15 TGTGCCACCAGCAGAGATTTGACAGGGAAACAGACCCAGTACTTC CATSRDLTGKQTQYF
TRBJ2-7 15 TRBD2 many TRBV9 TGTGCCAGCAGCGTAGAACCAGCGGGAAGACACGAGCAGTACTTC CASSVEPAGRHEQYF
TRBJ2-1 17 TRBD2 few TRBV6-6 TGTGCCAGCAGTTACTCACTAGCGGGGGTGATCTACAATGAGCAGTTCTTC CASSYSLAGVIYNEQFF
TRBJ1-4 16 - - TRBV7-2 TGTGCCAGCAGCTTCGACCCGAGTGCAACTAATGAAAAACTGTTTTTT CASSFDPSATNEKLFF
TRBJ2-5 17 TRBD2 - TRBV28 TGTGCCAGCAGTTTGTGGCTAGCGGGTTCTACTCAAGGGACCCAGTACTTC CASSLWLAGSTQGTQYF
TRBJ2-7 13 TRBD1 - TRBV7-9 TGTGCCAGTAGAACGACAGGGCTTTACGAGCAGTACTTC CASRTTGLYEQYF
TRBJ2-7 14 - many TRBV28 TGTGCCAGCAGTTTACCCCCCGGATCCTACGAGCAGTACTTC CASSLPPGSYEQYF
TRBJ2-1 16 - many TRBV7-7 TGTGCTAGCAGCTTTCCAGGGGGGGCGTCCTACAATGAGCAGTTCTTC CASSFPGGASYNEQFF
TRBJ2-7 15 TRBD2 once TRBV12-3/TRBV12-4 TGTGCCAGCAGTCTCCCGGTTGGGGGGGCCTACGAGCAGTACTTC CASSLPVGGAYEQYF
TRBJ2-2 15 TRBD1 many TRBV28 TGTGCCAGCAGTACGACAGGGTGGAACACCGGGGAGCTGTTTTTT CASSTTGWNTGELFF
TRBJ2-5 15 TRBD1 many TRBV6-1 TGTGCCAGCAGTTACACCGGGACAGGGGACGGGACCCAGTACTTC CASSYTGTGDGTQYF
TRBJ1-3 16 - - TRBV12-3/TRBV12-4 TGTGCCAGCAGTTTGGTACAGGGCCTCTCTGGAAACACCATATATTTT CASSLVQGLSGNTIYF
TRBJ1-5 15 - few TRBV2 TGTGCCAGCAGCGTTAGACAGCCTTACAATCAGCCCCAGCATTTT CASSVRQPYNQPQHF
TRBJ2-7 13 - - TRBV6-1 TGTGCCAGCAGATCACAGGGGGAGGGTGAGCAGTACTTC CASRSQGEGEQYF
TRBJ2-3 13 TRBD1 - TRBV7-2 TGTGCCAGCAGCACCGGGACAGTTCCTACGCAGTATTTT CASSTGTVPTQYF
TRBJ2-2 15 TRBD1 - TRBV5-1 TGCGCCAGCGGCTTCCAGGGGGCTCGTGCCGGGGAGCTGTTTTTT CASGFQGARAGELFF
TRBJ1-3 16 - many TRBV6-5 TGTGCCAGCAGTTACCGAAGTCGGAGCTCTGGAAACACCATATATTTT CASSYRSRSSGNTIYF
TRBJ1-1 15 - few TRBV4-3 TGCGCCAGCAGCCAAGAGTGGAATCCGGACACTGAAGCTTTCTTT CASSQEWNPDTEAFF
TRBJ1-5 19 TRBD1 many TRBV12-3/TRBV12-4 TGTGCCAGCAGCCCAAAGGGACAGGGTGGGCTTTCGGGCAATCAGCCCCAGCATTTT CASSPKGQGGLSGNQPQHF
TRBJ2-5 15 TRBD1 many TRBV11-2 TGTGCCAGCAGCCTAGTGCCACAGGGGGCGAAGACCCAGTACTTC CASSLVPQGAKTQYF
TRBJ2-5 17 TRBD1 many TRBV12-5 TGTGCTAGTGGTTTGACCCCGGACAGGTTCCGGATCGAGACCCAGTACTTC CASGLTPDRFRIETQYF
TRBJ2-7 15 TRBD1 few TRBV14 TGTGCCAGCAGCCTTGGACAGGGGGTTCTCTACGAGCAGTACTTC CASSLGQGVLYEQYF
TRBJ1-3 15 TRBD1 few TRBV7-2 TGTGCCAGCAGCCCCCTGGGACAGGGGGGAAACACCATATATTTT CASSPLGQGGNTIYF
TRBJ2-3 14 TRBD2 - TRBV20-1 TGCAGTGCTCTAGGACTAGCGGAGGGAGATACGCAGTATTTT CSALGLAEGDTQYF
TRBJ1-1 11 - many TRBV7-9 TGTGCCAGCAGCTTAGCCACTGAAGCTTTCTTT CASSLATEAFF
TRBJ1-1 14 - - TRBV28 TGTGCCAGCAGTTTATCCAGGGGCTACACTGAAGCTTTCTTT CASSLSRGYTEAFF
TRBJ2-7 12 - many TRBV7-9 TGTGCCAGCAGCCCCTCCGACGGCGAGCAGTACTTC CASSPSDGEQYF
TRBJ1-2 14 TRBD1 - TRBV7-9 TGTGCCAGCAGCGCTCCGGGACAGAACTATGGCTACACCTTC CASSAPGQNYGYTF
TRBJ1-2 14 - - TRBV3-1 TGTGCCGGCAGCCAAGATCGGGGTCCGGGAGGCTACACCTTC CAGSQDRGPGGYTF
TRBJ1-6 15 TRBD1 few TRBV7-2 TGTGCCAGTCGAGGGACAGGGATAGGTAATTCACCCCTCCACTTT CASRGTGIGNSPLHF
TRBJ2-3 12 TRBD2 many TRBV24-1 TGTGCCACTAGCGGGAGCACAGATACGCAGTATTTT CATSGSTDTQYF
TRBJ2-1 13 TRBD2 few TRBV20-1 TGCAGTGCTCCGCCAAGCGGGGACAATGAGCAGTTCTTC CSAPPSGDNEQFF
TRBJ1-5 15 TRBD1 - TRBV19 TGTGCCAGTAGTATAGTGGGAGGGGGCTGGCAGCCCCAGCATTTT CASSIVGGGWQPQHF
TRBJ2-7 14 - - TRBV11-2 TGTGCCAGCAGCCCGGCCGCACCTCCCTACGAGCAGTACTTC CASSPAAPPYEQYF
TRBJ2-2 16 TRBD1 few TRBV6-2/TRBV6-3 TGTGCCAGCAGTCAAGAGGGACAGGGGTACACCGGGGAGCTGTTTTTT CASSQEGQGYTGELFF
TRBJ2-2 13 - once TRBV19 TGTGCCAGTAGTCGGACAGTCCACGGGGAGCTGTTTTTT CASSRTVHGELFF